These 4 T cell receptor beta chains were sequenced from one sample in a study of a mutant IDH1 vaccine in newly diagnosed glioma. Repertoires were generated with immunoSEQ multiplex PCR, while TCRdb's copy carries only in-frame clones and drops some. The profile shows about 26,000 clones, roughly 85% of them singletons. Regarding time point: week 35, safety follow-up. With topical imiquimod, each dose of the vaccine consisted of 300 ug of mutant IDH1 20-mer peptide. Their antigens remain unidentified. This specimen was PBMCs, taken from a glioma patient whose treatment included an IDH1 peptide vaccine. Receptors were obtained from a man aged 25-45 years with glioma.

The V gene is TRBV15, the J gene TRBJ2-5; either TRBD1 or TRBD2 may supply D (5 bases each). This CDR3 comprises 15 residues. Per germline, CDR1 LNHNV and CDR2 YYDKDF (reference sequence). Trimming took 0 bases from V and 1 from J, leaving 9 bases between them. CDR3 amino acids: CATSRDYGAQETQYF. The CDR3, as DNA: TGTGCCACCAGCAGAGATTACGGGGCCCAAGAGACCCAGTACTTC. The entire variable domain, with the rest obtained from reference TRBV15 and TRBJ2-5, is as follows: DAMVIQNPRYQVTQFGKPVTLSCSQTLNHNVMYWYQQKSSQAPKLLFHYYDKDFNNEADTPDNFQSRRPNTSFCFLDIRSPGLGDTAMYLCATSRDYGAQETQYFGPGTRLLVL.

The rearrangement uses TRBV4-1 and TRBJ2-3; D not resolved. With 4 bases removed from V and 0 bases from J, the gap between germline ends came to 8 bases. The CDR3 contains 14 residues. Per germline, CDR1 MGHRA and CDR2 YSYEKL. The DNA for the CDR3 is TGCGCCAGCAGCCCGGCTGGGAGCACAGATACGCAGTATTTT. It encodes CASSPAGSTDTQYF.

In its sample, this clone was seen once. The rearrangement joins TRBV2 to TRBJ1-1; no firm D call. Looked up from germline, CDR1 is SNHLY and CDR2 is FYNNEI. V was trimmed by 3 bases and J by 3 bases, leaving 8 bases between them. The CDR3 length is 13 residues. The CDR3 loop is CASSDLSHTEAFF. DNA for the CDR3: TGTGCCAGCAGTGACCTATCCCACACTGAAGCTTTCTTT.

As DNA, the CDR3 is TGCGCCAGCAGCCTGAGGACTAGCGGGAGGGCCTCCTACGAGCAGTACTTC. Translation gives CASSLRTSGRASYEQYF. The gene calls are TRBV5-1 and TRBJ2-7, with 15 positions matching TRBD2. V shed 4 bases, J shed 0 bases, and the junction held 5 bases outside the gene matches. This CDR3 has 17 residues. Germline V gene data show CDR1 as SGHRS and CDR2 as YFSETQ.